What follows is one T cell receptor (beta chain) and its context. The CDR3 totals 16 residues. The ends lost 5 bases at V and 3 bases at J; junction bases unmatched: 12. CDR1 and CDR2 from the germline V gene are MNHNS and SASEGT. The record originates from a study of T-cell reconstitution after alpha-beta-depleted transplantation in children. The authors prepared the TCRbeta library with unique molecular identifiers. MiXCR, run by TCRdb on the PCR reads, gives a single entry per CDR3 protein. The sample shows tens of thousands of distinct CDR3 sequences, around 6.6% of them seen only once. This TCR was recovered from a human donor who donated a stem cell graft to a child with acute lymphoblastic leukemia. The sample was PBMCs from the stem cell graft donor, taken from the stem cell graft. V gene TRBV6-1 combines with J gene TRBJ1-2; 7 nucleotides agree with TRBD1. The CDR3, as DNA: TGTGCCAGCAGTATATCCAAGGGGGCGGTTGACTATGGCTACACCTTC. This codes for CASSISKGAVDYGYTF.